This T cell receptor beta chain was identified in a study of patients and donors after allogeneic stem cell transplantation (dated by TCRdb to between 2020 and 2021). Points on this clonotype: Its binding antigen is unknown. No much larger clone exists at a distance of one base, and base qualities are not known.

To prepare the library, RT-PCR was applied. Sequencing relied on a NextSeq 550. TCRdb's own reprocessing of the public reads used fastp at Q25 and MiXCR and kept productive beta chains. Here each entry gathers all rows of one CDR3 protein and keeps the most common genes and DNA. The sample data list 400,000 to 450,000 distinct CDR3 sequences, and about a sixth of these were observed just once. The ten largest make up less than 9.5% of the sample. Via the germline V gene, CDR1 is SGHTS and CDR2 YDEGEE. Taken from cysteine to phenylalanine, the CDR3 has 13 residues. The read is trimmed to its CDR3 DNA, 39 bases read in frame from base 1. V is shortened by 7 bases, J by 6 bases, and the region joining them spans 15 bases.

Sequencing used blood, either unsorted or a sorted T cell fraction (not recorded which). The chain is made from TRBV5-8 and TRBJ2-3; TRBD1 is a possible D gene, resting on 6 matching bases. The TCR sequence derives from a human donor who was either an allogeneic HSCT recipient or a stem cell or donor lymphocyte infusion donor (not recorded which). It is not recorded whose cells these are; they may come from a transplant donor. The DNA sequence is given as TGTGCCAGCGGACAGAGGATAGTGGATACGCAGTATTTT. This yields the protein CASGQRIVDTQYF.